The 8 T cell receptor beta chains listed next were all sequenced from one sample in a study of vaccination and CD4 T cells after COVID-19. Their antigens are not known. As for treatment: 10-day PBMC culture with coronavirus spike peptide pools or control peptides (ViraFEST assay). Researchers used the Oncomine TCR Beta short-read assay to sequence DNA from cultured CD4+ T cells. TCRdb used MiXCR to reprocess the PCR reads, holding one entry per CDR3 protein. The repertoire holds some 15,000 distinct CDR3 sequences, around a fifth seen once, with 10% to 15% in the top ten. This material consisted of CD4+ T cells from blood, cultured in vitro, taken before SARS-CoV-2 vaccination. The receptors shown here come from a human donor who received a COVID-19 vaccine.

The CDR3 DNA reads TGTGCCAGCAGCTCCGGACAGGGAACCACCGGGGAGCTGTTTTTT. It specifies CASSSGQGTTGELFF. V and J are TRBV7-2 and TRBJ2-2; TRBD1 aligns across 8 bases. This CDR3 region has 15 residues. With 4 bases clipped from V and 4 bases from J, the junction kept 5 bases outside the gene matches. Per the germline V gene, CDR1 is SGHTA and CDR2 is FQGNSA.

V is TRBV19 and J is TRBJ1-1; D call uncertain. Trimming left V 1 base short and J 4 bases short, with 7 bases between. This CDR3 region has 13 residues. Germline CDR1 is LNHDA and CDR2 is SQIVND (reference sequence). CDR3 residues: CASSIVLGTEAFF. CDR3 in DNA: TGTGCCAGTAGTATAGTCCTGGGCACTGAAGCTTTCTTT.

The chain employs TRBV5-6 and TRBJ1-6, with TRBD1 as a possible D gene (6 bases). Trimming shortened V by 1 base and J by 7 bases, and 21 bases separated the two germline ends. The CDR3 is 18 amino acids. CDR1 is SGHDT, CDR2 YYEEEE, per germline. This chain's CDR3 is CASSLIGDWGAGNSPLHF. The CDR3 nucleotides read TGTGCCAGCAGCTTGATTGGAGACTGGGGGGCGGGCAATTCACCCCTCCACTTT.

This clonotype has only a few counts. The rearrangement joins TRBV5-4 to TRBJ1-1; D may be TRBD1 (6 bases). Germline values: CDR1 SGHNT, CDR2 YYREEE (reference sequence). The V end lost 2 bases, the J end lost 7 bases, and 18 bases lay between the germline ends. This CDR3 has 15 residues. The CDR3 loop is CASSFHREGVGEAFF. CDR3 DNA: TGTGCCAGCAGCTTCCACAGGGAGGGAGTGGGTGAAGCTTTCTTT.

CDR3 sequence reads: CASSEYRPVGSSGANVLTF. The DNA of the CDR3 is TGTGCCAGCAGTGAATATCGACCAGTGGGGAGCTCTGGGGCCAACGTCCTGACTTTC. V usage is TRBV25-1 and J usage is TRBJ2-6; TRBD2 is a possible D gene (5 bases). V lost 0 bases and J lost 0, with 15 bases in between. The germline CDR1 and CDR2 sequences are MGHDK and SYGVNS. This CDR3 has 19 amino acids. The entire variable domain, with the rest obtained from reference TRBV25-1 and TRBJ2-6, is as follows: EADIYQTPRYLVIGTGKKITLECSQTMGHDKMYWYQQDPGMELHLIHYSYGVNSTEKGDLSSESTVSRIRTEHFPLTLESARPSHTSQYLCASSEYRPVGSSGANVLTFGAGSRLTVL.

This sequence joins TRBV11-3 and TRBJ1-3; 10 positions agree with TRBD1. V gave up 3 bases and J gave up 8 bases; unmatched junction bases: 4. This CDR3 is 14 amino acids long. Germline CDR1 and CDR2: SGHNT and YENEEA. In DNA, the CDR3 is TGTGCCAGCAGCTTCCCGGACAGGGGGGACACCATATATTTT. Translation gives CASSFPDRGDTIYF.

A note on this clonotype: Here the CDR3 omits its conserved ending phenylalanine or tryptophan, so a read error is the likely source. This sequence joins TRBV27 and TRBJ2-3; D unresolved. Germline CDR1 and CDR2: MNHEY and SMNVEV (reference sequence). The germline V and J ends were trimmed by 3 bases and 2 bases, with 9 bases remaining between them. The CDR3 has 14 residues. The CDR3 reads CASSLSRATDTQYL. CDR3 bases: TGTGCCAGCAGTTTGAGCCGGGCCACAGATACGCAGTATCTT.

The chain combines TRBV7-6 with TRBJ1-2, with unresolved D. Germline V gene sequence: CDR1 SGHVS, CDR2 FNYEAQ. This CDR3 has 15 residues. Between the trimmed V and J ends, which lost 1 base and 0 bases, there was a span of 9 bases. The CDR3 loop is CASSLGHHTNYGYTF. The CDR3, as DNA: TGTGCCAGCAGCTTAGGACACCACACTAACTATGGCTACACCTTC.